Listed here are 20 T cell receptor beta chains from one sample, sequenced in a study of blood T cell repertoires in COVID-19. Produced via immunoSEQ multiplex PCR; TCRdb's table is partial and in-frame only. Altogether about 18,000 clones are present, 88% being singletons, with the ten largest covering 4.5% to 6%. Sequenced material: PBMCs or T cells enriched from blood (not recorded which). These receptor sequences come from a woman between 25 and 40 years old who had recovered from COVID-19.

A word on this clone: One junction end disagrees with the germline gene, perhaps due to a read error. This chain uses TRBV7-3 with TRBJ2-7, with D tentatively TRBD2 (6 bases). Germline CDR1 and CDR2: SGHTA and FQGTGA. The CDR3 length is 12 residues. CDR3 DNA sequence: TGTGCCAGCAGCTCACCGGGACTGCCCTTGAACTTC. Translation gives CASSSPGLPLNF.

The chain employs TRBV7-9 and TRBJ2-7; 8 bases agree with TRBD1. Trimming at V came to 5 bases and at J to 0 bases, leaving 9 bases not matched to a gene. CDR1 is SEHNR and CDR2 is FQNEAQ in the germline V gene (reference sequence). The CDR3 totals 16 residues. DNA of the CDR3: TGTGCCAGCAGCGCCCGGACAGGGTTAAGCTCCTACGAGCAGTACTTC. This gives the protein CASSARTGLSSYEQYF.

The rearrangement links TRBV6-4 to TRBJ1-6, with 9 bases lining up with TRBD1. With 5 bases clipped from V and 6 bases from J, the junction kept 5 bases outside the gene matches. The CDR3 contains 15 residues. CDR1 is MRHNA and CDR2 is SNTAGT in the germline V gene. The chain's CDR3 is CASSPSGQGNSPLHF. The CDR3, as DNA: TGTGCCAGCAGTCCCTCGGGACAGGGTAATTCACCCCTCCACTTT.

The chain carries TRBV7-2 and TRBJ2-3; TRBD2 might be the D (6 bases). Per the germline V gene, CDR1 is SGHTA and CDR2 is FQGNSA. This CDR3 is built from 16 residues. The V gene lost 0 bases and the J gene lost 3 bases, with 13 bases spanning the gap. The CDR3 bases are TGTGCCAGCAGCTTAGCGCGGGACCCGGGGACAGATACGCAGTATTTT. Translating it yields CASSLARDPGTDTQYF. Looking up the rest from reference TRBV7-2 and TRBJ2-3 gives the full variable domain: GAGVSQSPSNKVTEKGKDVELRCDPISGHTALYWYRQSLGQGLEFLIYFQGNSAPDKSGLPSDRFSAERTGGSVSTLTIQRTQQEDSAVYLCASSLARDPGTDTQYFGPGTRLTVL.

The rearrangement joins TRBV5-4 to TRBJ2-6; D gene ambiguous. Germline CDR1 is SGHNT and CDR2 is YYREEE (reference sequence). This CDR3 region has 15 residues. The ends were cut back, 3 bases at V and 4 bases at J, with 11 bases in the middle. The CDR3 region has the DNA TGTGCCAGCAGCTACGGGTCTGTGGGGGCCAACGTCCTGACTTTC. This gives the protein CASSYGSVGANVLTF.

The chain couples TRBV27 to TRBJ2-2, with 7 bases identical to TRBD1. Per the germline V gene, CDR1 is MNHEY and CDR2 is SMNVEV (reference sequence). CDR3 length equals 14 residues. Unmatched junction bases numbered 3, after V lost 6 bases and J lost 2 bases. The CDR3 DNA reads TGTGCCAGCAGAAGGACAGGTAACACCGGGGAGCTGTTTTTT. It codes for CASRRTGNTGELFF.

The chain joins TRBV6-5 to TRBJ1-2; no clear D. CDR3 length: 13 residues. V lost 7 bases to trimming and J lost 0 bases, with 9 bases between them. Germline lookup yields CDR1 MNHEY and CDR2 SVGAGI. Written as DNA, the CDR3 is TGTGCCAGCACCGCCGGGGCTAACTATGGCTACACCTTC. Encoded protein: CASTAGANYGYTF.

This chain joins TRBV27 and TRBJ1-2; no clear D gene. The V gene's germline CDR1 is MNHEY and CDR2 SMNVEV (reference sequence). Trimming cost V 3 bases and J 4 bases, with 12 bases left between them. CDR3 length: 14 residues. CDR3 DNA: TGTGCCAGCAGTTTGTCCCCCCCAGTCTATGGCTACACCTTC. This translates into CASSLSPPVYGYTF.

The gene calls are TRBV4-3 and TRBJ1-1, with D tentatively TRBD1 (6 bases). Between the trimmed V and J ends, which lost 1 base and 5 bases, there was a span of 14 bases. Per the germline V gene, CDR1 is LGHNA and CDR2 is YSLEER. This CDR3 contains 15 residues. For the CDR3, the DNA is TGCGCCAGCAGCCAAGGGGGGCGGAGGCCGACTGAAGCTTTCTTT. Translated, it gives CASSQGGRRPTEAFF.

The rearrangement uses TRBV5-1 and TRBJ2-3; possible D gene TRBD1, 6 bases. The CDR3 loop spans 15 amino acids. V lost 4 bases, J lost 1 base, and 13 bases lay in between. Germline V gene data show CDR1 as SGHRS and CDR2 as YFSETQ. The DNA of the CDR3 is TGCGCCAGCAGCGACAGACAGGCCGGCACAGATACGCAGTATTTT. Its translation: CASSDRQAGTDTQYF. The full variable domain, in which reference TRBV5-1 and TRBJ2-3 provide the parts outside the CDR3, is KAGVTQTPRYLIKTRGQQVTLSCSPISGHRSVSWYQQTPGQGLQFLFEYFSETQRNKGNFPGRFSGRQFSNSRSEMNVSTLELGDSALYLCASSDRQAGTDTQYFGPGTRLTVL.

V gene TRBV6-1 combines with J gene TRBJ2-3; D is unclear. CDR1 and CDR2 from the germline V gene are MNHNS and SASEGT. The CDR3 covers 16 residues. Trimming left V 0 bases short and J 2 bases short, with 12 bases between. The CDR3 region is CASSEAAVPYTDTQYF. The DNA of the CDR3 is TGTGCCAGCAGTGAAGCCGCGGTCCCCTACACAGATACGCAGTATTTT.

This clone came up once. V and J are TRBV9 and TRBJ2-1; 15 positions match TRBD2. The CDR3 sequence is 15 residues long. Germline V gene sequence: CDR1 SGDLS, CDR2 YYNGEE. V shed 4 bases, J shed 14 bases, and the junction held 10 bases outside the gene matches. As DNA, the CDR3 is TGTGCCAGCAGCAAAGCCTTGGGACTAGCGGGGGGAGAGTTCTTC. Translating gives CASSKALGLAGGEFF. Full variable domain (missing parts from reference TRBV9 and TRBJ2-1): DSGVTQTPKHLITATGQRVTLRCSPRSGDLSVYWYQQSLDQGLQFLIQYYNGEERAKGNILERFSAQQFPDLHSELNLSSLELGDSALYFCASSKALGLAGGEFFGPGTRLTVL.

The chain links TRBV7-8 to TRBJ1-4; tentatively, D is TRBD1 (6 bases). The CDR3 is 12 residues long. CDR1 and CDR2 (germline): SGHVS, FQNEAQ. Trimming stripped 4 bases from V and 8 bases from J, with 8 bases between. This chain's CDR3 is CASSSQGEKLFF. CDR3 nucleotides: TGTGCCAGCAGCTCGCAGGGGGAAAAACTGTTTTTT.

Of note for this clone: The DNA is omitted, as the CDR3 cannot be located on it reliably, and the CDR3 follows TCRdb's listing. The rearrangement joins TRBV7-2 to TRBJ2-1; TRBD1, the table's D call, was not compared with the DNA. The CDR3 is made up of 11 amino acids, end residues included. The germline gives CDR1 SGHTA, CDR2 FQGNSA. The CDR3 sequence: CASSFGPGKFF.

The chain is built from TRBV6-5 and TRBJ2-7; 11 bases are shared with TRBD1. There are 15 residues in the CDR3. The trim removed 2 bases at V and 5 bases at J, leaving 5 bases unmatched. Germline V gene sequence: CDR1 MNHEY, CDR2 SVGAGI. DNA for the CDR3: TGTGCCAGCAGTTACCTCGGACAGGGGGCCAACGAGCAGTACTTC. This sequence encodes CASSYLGQGANEQYF.

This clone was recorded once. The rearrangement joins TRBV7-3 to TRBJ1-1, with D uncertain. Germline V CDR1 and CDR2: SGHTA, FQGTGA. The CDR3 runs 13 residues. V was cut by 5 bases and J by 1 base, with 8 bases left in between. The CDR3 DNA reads TGTGCCAGCAGCCCCGGTGGGAACACTGAAGCTTTCTTT. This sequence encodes CASSPGGNTEAFF.

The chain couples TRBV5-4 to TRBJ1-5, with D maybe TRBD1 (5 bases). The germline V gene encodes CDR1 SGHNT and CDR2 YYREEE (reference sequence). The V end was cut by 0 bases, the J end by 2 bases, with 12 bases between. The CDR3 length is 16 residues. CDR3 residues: CASSLAGGVGNQPQHF. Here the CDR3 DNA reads TGTGCCAGCAGCTTGGCGGGAGGGGTTGGCAATCAGCCCCAGCATTTT.

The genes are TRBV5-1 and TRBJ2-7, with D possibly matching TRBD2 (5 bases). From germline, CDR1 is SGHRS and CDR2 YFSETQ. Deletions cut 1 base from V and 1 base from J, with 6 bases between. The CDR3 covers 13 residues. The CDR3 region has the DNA TGCGCCAGCAGCTTGAGGGAGTCCTACGAGCAGTACTTC. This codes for CASSLRESYEQYF.

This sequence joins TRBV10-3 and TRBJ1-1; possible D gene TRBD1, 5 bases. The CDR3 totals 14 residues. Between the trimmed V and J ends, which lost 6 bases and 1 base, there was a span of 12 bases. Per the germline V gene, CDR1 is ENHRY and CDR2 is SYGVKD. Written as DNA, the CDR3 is TGTGCCATCAGGACGGGTGGACAGAACACTGAAGCTTTCTTT. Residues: CAIRTGGQNTEAFF.

In DNA form, the CDR3 reads TGCGCCAGCAGCTCCGGGGGACTTTCAGATACGCAGTATTTT. This encodes CASSSGGLSDTQYF. The chain links TRBV5-1 to TRBJ2-3; the D gene is possibly TRBD2 (6 bases). Germline V gene sequence: CDR1 SGHRS, CDR2 YFSETQ. The CDR3 length is 14 residues. Trimming took off 3 bases at V and 4 bases at J, with 12 bases between the two ends.